The following is a T cell receptor (beta chain) sequence with its context. No antigen is known for it. Researchers ran the PCR with 60 Vbeta and 13 Jbeta primers. TCRdb keeps only in-frame clones here, not all; method: immunoSEQ multiplex PCR. This sample has a few hundred thousand clones, with 80% found just once. This sample is drawn from a study of cytomegalovirus exposure and HLA in healthy donors. Whole-study results and caveats: A later analysis revealed that TCR association rates differed between HLA loci, peaking at DRB1 and bottoming out at HLA-C. Being productive about 87% or about 30% of the time was typical of most TCR beta V segments in an earlier analysis. No immune exposure information besides CMV serostatus was available.

This TCR was sampled from a girl aged 2-10 years in good health and CMV-seronegative. The sequencing input was PBMCs.

CDR3 DNA sequence: TGTGCCAGCAGCTTAGATAAGCCAGGGGATCAGCCCCAGCATTTT. This encodes CASSLDKPGDQPQHF. The rearrangement links TRBV7-9 to TRBJ1-5; a weak D match, TRBD1 (6 bases). CDR1 and CDR2 (germline): SEHNR, FQNEAQ (reference sequence). The V end was cut by 1 base, the J end by 5 bases, with 12 bases between. The CDR3 totals 15 residues. Using reference TRBV7-9 and TRBJ1-5 for the parts outside the CDR3, the full variable domain is DTGVSQNPRHKITKRGQNVTFRCDPISEHNRLYWYRQTLGQGPEFLTYFQNEAQLEKSRLLSDRFSAERPKGSFSTLEIQRTEQGDSAMYLCASSLDKPGDQPQHFGDGTRLSIL.